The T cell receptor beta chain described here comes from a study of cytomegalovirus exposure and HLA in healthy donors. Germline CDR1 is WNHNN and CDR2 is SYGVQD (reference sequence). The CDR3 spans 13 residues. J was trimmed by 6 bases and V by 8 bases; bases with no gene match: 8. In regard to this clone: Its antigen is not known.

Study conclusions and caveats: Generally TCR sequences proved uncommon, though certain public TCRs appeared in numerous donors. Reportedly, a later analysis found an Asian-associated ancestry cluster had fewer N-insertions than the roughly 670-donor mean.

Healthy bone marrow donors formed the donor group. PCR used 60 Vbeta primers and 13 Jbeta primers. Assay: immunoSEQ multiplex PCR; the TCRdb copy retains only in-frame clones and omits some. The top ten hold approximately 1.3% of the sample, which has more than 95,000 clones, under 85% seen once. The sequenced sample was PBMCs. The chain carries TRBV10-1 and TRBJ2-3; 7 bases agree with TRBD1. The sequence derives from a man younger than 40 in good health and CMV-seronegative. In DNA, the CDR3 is TGCGCCAGCTCGCGACAGGGTAGCGATACGCAGTATTTT. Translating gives CASSRQGSDTQYF.